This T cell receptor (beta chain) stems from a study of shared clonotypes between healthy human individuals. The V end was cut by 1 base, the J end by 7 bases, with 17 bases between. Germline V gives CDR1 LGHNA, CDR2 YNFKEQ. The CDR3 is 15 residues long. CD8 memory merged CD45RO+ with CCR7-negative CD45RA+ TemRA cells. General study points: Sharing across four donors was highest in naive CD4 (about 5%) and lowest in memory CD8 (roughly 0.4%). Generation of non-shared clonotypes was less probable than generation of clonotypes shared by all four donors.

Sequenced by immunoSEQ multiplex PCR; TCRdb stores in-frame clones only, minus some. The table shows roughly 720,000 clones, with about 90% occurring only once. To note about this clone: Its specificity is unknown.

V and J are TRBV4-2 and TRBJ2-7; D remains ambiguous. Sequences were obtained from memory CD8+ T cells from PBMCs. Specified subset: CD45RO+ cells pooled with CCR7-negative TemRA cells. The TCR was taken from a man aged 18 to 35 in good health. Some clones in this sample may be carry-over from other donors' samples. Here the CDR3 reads CASSQGETAIGEQYF. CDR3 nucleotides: TGTGCCAGCAGCCAAGGTGAGACGGCCATTGGGGAGCAGTACTTC.